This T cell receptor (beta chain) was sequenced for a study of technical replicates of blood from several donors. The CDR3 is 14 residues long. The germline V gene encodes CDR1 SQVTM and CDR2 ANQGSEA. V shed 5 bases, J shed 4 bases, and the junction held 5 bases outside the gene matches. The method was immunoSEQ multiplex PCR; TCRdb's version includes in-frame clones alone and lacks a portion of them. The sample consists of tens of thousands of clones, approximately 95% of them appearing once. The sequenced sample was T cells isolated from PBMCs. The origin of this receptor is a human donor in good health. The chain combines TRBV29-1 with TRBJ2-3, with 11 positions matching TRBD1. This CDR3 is CSVPGTGGADTQYF. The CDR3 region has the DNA TGCAGCGTTCCTGGGACAGGGGGAGCAGATACGCAGTATTTT.